The source of this T cell receptor beta chain is a study of blood T cell repertoires in COVID-19. In the study overall: Acute-phase and convalescent COVID-19 samples originated in the United States, Italy and Spain. PBMCs, B-cell-depleted T cells, or T cells provided the cDNA or gDNA that made up the material.

Original processing notes: Amplification with reference gene primers provided the estimates of nucleated cell counts. Repertoires were generated with immunoSEQ multiplex PCR, while TCRdb's copy carries only in-frame clones and drops some. V and J calls and clone size follow that table, whereas D and trimming were derived from the DNA. The sample holds approximately 300,000 clones, 75% to 90% seen once. The sample holds one count of this clone. V lost 5 bases and J 6 bases, leaving 17 bases between the germline ends. The CDR3 sequence is 14 residues long. Germline lookup yields CDR1 SGHDT and CDR2 YYEEEE.

The V call is TRBV5-6, the J call TRBJ1-2; D unclear. Source material: peripheral blood. This clonotype was obtained from a woman between 40 and 55 years old with acute or convalescent COVID-19. CDR3 in amino acids: CASSHNQHIDGYTF. In nucleotides, the CDR3 is TGTGCCAGCAGTCATAATCAACACATCGATGGCTACACCTTC.